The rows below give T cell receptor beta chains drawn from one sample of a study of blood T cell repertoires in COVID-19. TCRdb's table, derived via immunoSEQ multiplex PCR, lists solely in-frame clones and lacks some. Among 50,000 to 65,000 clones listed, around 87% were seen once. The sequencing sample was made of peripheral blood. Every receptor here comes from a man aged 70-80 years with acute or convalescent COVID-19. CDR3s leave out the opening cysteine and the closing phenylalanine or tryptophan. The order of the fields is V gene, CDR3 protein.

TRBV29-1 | SVVRAEGTEAF
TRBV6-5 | ASSRSGLRYEQY
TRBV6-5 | ASSLRGYEQY
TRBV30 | AWSWIGGTVFSSYNSPLH
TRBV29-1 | SVRGSYEQY
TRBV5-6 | ASSWGTGRNTEAF
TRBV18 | ASSSGQVYGYT
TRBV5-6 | ASTIRDYQRETQY
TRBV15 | ATSRPASGGYEQY
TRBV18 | ASSRYRGNNQETQY
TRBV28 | ASSFARVDRQY
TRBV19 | ASTDRGGNEKLF
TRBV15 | ATSRGVTELYGYT
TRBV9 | ASSVGQGEGYT
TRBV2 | ASRGGQLYGYT
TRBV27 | ASRPTGNSNQPQH
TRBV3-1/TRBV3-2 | ASSQGYYEQY
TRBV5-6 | ASLRDRVSNYGYT
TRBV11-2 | ASSSLLQRTNYGYT
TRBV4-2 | ASSQSRWGGYGYT
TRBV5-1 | ASSLDVTGRYEQY
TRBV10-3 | AIRTGQGPPFYNEQF
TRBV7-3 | ASSAEIQETQY
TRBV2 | ASTPGLADGELF
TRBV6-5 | ASSMGQEAF
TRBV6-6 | ASSPRTGAYEQY
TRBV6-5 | ASRKTGVNYGYT
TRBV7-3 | ASSFPITRDRVPQETQY
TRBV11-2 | ASSLDSRGTEAF
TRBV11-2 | ASSTGTEAF
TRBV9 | ASSRIQGNTIY
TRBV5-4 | ASSLGALAVGEQY
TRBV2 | ASSDRTGHEKLF
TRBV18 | ASSLMETEAF
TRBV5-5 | ASSPGTEYGYT
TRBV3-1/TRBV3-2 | ASSQDGREPYYEQY
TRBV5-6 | ASSFDSLYGYT
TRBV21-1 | ASSKVVEAGWSGELF
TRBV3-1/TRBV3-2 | ASGHGSFYNEQF
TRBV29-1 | SVAFLDTYEQY
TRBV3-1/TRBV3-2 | ASSRDRGKYEQY
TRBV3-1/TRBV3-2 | ASSDTLTGGVEKLF
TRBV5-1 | ASSLWPGEGNTIY
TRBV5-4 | ASSLRENTEAF
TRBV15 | ATSRGVGVQETQY
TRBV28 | ASSPPRDTQY
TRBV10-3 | AIRVPGQVQGAF